Presented here are 20 T cell receptor beta chains from one specimen sequenced in a study of glioma-infiltrating T cells. The iRepertoire nested amplicon-rescue multiplex PCR amplified TCR alpha and beta CDR3s from RNA. TCRdb passed the multiplex PCR reads through MiXCR, listing each CDR3 protein once. This table holds approximately 190,000 distinct CDR3 sequences, approximately 30% found once. Material: glioma tissue, nonneoplastic brain tissue, or PBMCs (not recorded which). Receptors originate from a human donor with low-grade glioma or glioblastoma, undergoing nonglioma brain surgery, or in good health (not recorded which).

This clonotype was seen more than once but under ten times. The gene calls are TRBV14 and TRBJ2-7, with 8 bases aligning to TRBD2. The CDR3 contains 18 residues. After removal of 2 bases from V and 4 bases from J, the junction contained 16 bases not matched to a gene. The germline CDR1 and CDR2 sequences are SGHDN and FVKESK. The CDR3 sequence is CASSQNPADASGLYEQYF. The CDR3 bases are TGTGCCAGCAGCCAAAACCCGGCTGATGCTAGCGGGTTATACGAGCAGTACTTC. Using reference TRBV14 and TRBJ2-7 for the parts outside the CDR3, the full variable domain is EAGVTQFPSHSVIEKGQTVTLRCDPISGHDNLYWYRRVMGKEIKFLLHFVKESKQDESGMPNNRFLAERTGGTYSTLKVQPAELEDSGVYFCASSQNPADASGLYEQYFGPGTRLTVT.

To note about this clonotype: A read error is possible here, since a much larger clone lies one base away. CDR3 bases: TGCGCCAGCAACCTCGGACTAGCGGGAGGGTTCTCCTACAATGAGCAGTTCTTC. This gives the protein CASNLGLAGGFSYNEQFF. The chain is built from TRBV4-1 and TRBJ2-1, with 15 bases aligning to TRBD2. The junction had 7 bases not matched to a gene; V was cut back by 7 bases and J by 0 bases. Germline V gives CDR1 MGHRA, CDR2 YSYEKL. CDR3 length equals 18 residues.

Note on this clonotype: This may stem from a read error, because a much larger clone lies one nucleotide away. The V gene is TRBV7-2, the J gene TRBJ2-7, with 10 bases fitting TRBD2. The germline CDR1 and CDR2 sequences are SGHTA and FQGNSA. Unmatched junction bases numbered 14, after V lost 5 bases and J lost 7 bases. The CDR3 sequence is 16 residues long. DNA of the CDR3: TGTGCCAGCAGCGGACCTCTAGCGGGAGTTAACAATGAGCAGTACTTC. Protein sequence: CASSGPLAGVNNEQYF.

About this clonotype itself: The CDR3 carries no conserved terminal phenylalanine or tryptophan, so it likely arises from a read error. V and J are TRBV5-1 and TRBJ2-1; D gene ambiguous. V dropped 4 bases and J dropped 2 bases, with 10 bases sitting between them. Germline V gives CDR1 SGHRS, CDR2 YFSETQ. The CDR3 has 14 residues. This CDR3 is CASSLPSPYNEQFL. For the CDR3, the DNA is TGCGCCAGCAGCCTACCATCACCCTACAATGAGCAGTTCTTA.

Points on this clonotype: Given a much more abundant clone one base away, this may be a read error. V usage is TRBV7-2 and J usage is TRBJ2-1; D gene uncertain. Germline values: CDR1 SGHTA, CDR2 FQGNSA. Deletions cut 5 bases from V and 9 bases from J, with 14 bases between. The CDR3 is made up of 13 amino acids. Written as DNA, the CDR3 is TGTGCCAGCAGCCGCAGGACGTCAGGTGAGCAGTTCTTC. Its protein product is CASSRRTSGEQFF.

There are many counts of this clonotype. The chain is built from TRBV20-1 and TRBJ2-7, with 10 positions matching TRBD2. V dropped 1 base and J dropped 5; count of bases not matched to a gene: 8. The CDR3 totals 15 residues. In germline, CDR1 is DFQATT, CDR2 SNEGSKA (reference sequence). For the CDR3, the DNA is TGCAGTGCTAGAGGAACTAGCGGGGAGGCGAACGAGCAGTACTTC. It translates to CSARGTSGEANEQYF.

Only one count was recorded for this clonotype. Being one base from a much bigger clone, this may be a read error. V usage is TRBV7-6 and J usage is TRBJ2-1; D perhaps matches TRBD2 (6 bases). The J call may not be correct, given that the DNA end is closer to TRBJ2-7. Germline V gives CDR1 SGHVS, CDR2 FNYEAQ. The CDR3 sequence is 15 residues long. The CDR3 region has the DNA TGTGCTAGCAGCAAGACTAGTGGCCCTTCCAATGAGCAGTACTTC. Residues: CASSKTSGPSNEQYF.

The sample holds one count of this clonotype. A junction boundary mismatches the germline segment, possibly from a read error. The V gene is TRBV20-1, the J gene TRBJ1-1; no firm D call. The CDR3 runs 13 residues. Germline V gene lookup returns CDR1 DFQATT and CDR2 SNEGSKA (reference sequence). In nucleotides, the CDR3 is TGCAGTGCAAACGGAAAGGTGAAAACTGAAGCTTTCTTT. Amino acid sequence: CSANGKVKTEAFF.

The V call is TRBV29-1, the J call TRBJ2-7; D possibly matches TRBD1 or TRBD2 (7 bases each). Germline V gene lookup returns CDR1 SQVTM and CDR2 ANQGSEA. Trimming took off 6 bases at V and 3 bases at J, with 21 bases between the two ends. The CDR3 sequence is 15 residues long. The CDR3 DNA reads as TGCAGCGTAGCGGGAAAGGGGGCGCATCGCTACGAGCAGTACTTC. This translates into CSVAGKGAHRYEQYF.

The chain couples TRBV7-8 to TRBJ2-1, with TRBD1 identical over 9 bases. CDR1 and CDR2 from the germline V gene are SGHVS and FQNEAQ. This CDR3 comprises 16 residues. Germline trimming cut 5 bases from V and 6 bases from J; bases unmatched to any gene: 11. CDR3 DNA: TGTGCCAGCAGCGGCCCCGGGACAGGGTATTCCAATGAGCAGTTCTTC. This gives the protein CASSGPGTGYSNEQFF.

As regards this clonotype: This may stem from a read error, because a much larger clone lies one nucleotide away. V is TRBV29-1 and J is TRBJ2-1, with D unclear. From germline, CDR1 is SQVTM and CDR2 ANQGSEA. This CDR3 is 14 amino acids long. The CDR3: CSVDMSGGYSEQFF. In DNA form, the CDR3 reads TGCAGCGTTGATATGTCGGGCGGCTACAGTGAGCAGTTCTTC.

In this sample, this clonotype turned up many times. This chain connects TRBV20-1 to TRBJ2-1; 8 positions match TRBD2. Trimming cost V 6 bases and J 5 bases; bases outside gene matches: 12. The CDR3 totals 15 residues. Germline assignment: CDR1 DFQATT and CDR2 SNEGSKA (reference sequence). The CDR3 here is CSARIPGGVNNEQFF. The CDR3 bases are TGCAGTGCCCGGATCCCGGGAGGGGTAAACAATGAGCAGTTCTTC.

The chain carries TRBV5-1 and TRBJ2-5; D uncertain. The CDR3 is made up of 13 amino acids. V lost 2 bases and J lost 4, with 9 bases in between. Germline V gene lookup returns CDR1 SGHRS and CDR2 YFSETQ. The CDR3 protein is CASSFEPPETQYF. The CDR3 DNA reads as TGCGCCAGCAGCTTTGAACCCCCAGAGACCCAGTACTTC.

This chain uses TRBV29-1 with TRBJ2-3; D tentatively reads TRBD1 or TRBD2 (5 bases each). This CDR3 has 13 residues. Trimming pared 3 bases from V and 6 bases from J, leaving 13 bases between. Germline V gene data show CDR1 as SQVTM and CDR2 as ANQGSEA. CDR3 DNA sequence: TGCAGCGTTGAGAAGGGGACCCCCGATACGCAGTATTTT. Translation: CSVEKGTPDTQYF.

The chain couples TRBV13 to TRBJ2-1; D is unclear. The CDR3 consists of 17 residues. V was pared by 2 bases and J by 0 bases, with 14 bases between. Germline V gives CDR1 PRHDT, CDR2 FYEKMQ (reference sequence). In nucleotides, the CDR3 is TGTGCCAGCAGCTTACTCGTGGCGCCAAGCTCCTACAATGAGCAGTTCTTC. This codes for CASSLLVAPSSYNEQFF.

V gene TRBV6-2 or TRBV6-3 combines with J gene TRBJ2-5; TRBD2 matches 7 bases. There are 15 residues in the CDR3. Per germline, CDR1 MNHEY and CDR2 SVGEGT. J was trimmed by 7 bases and V by 5 bases; bases with no gene match: 13. The CDR3 spells CASSRSLRGMGTQYF. CDR3 DNA: TGTGCCAGCAGTCGATCTTTGCGGGGGATGGGGACCCAGTACTTC.

In this sample, this clonotype turned up many times. The V and J genes are TRBV7-2 and TRBJ1-1; D is unresolved. Germline lookup yields CDR1 SGHTA and CDR2 FQGNSA. V lost 1 base, J lost 0 bases, and 9 bases lay in between. This CDR3 is 15 amino acids long. The CDR3 is CASSLGLQMNTEAFF. The DNA of the CDR3 is TGTGCCAGCAGCTTAGGTCTCCAGATGAACACTGAAGCTTTCTTT.

Only a few counts were recorded for this clonotype. The chain employs TRBV5-5 and TRBJ1-6, with 10 bases matching TRBD1. Per the germline V gene, CDR1 is SGHKS and CDR2 is YYEKEE (reference sequence). This CDR3 is built from 15 residues. Trimming at V came to 4 bases and at J to 8 bases, leaving 6 bases not matched to a gene. In nucleotides, the CDR3 is TGTGCCAGCAGCCCTCGACAGGGGGCTGATTCACCCCTCCACTTT. Translating it yields CASSPRQGADSPLHF.

This clonotype was found a few times. V is TRBV29-1 and J is TRBJ1-1; D may be TRBD1 (5 bases). The CDR3 covers 11 residues. Germline CDR1 SQVTM, CDR2 ANQGSEA. CDR3 nucleotides: TGCACCGGTGGGGGGAACACTGAAGCTTTCTTT. This translates into CTGGGNTEAFF.

This clonotype has a count of ten or more. The chain recombines TRBV6-1 with TRBJ2-1, with unresolved D. Germline CDR1 and CDR2: MNHNS and SASEGT. V was pared by 4 bases and J by 1 base, with 11 bases between. The CDR3 length is 15 residues. CDR3 DNA sequence: TGTGCCAGCAGTGGGGCATTATTTTCCTACAATGAGCAGTTCTTC. Encoded protein: CASSGALFSYNEQFF.